These 8 T cell receptor beta chains were all obtained from the same sample, sequenced in a study of shared clonotypes between healthy human individuals. Only in-frame clones appear in the TCRdb table, and some are missing; sequencing was by immunoSEQ multiplex PCR. This table holds a few million clones, over 90% found once. The sequenced sample was naive CD4+ T cells from PBMCs. Subset noted: CD45RA+ positively selected. Receptors were obtained from a man younger than 30 in good health. Some clones in this sample may be carry-over from other donors' samples.

This chain joins TRBV4-1 and TRBJ1-2; possible D gene TRBD1, 5 bases. V was trimmed by 4 bases and J by 3 bases, leaving 12 bases between them. This CDR3 is built from 14 residues. Germline V gives CDR1 MGHRA, CDR2 YSYEKL. Here the CDR3 reads CASSRGTTDYGYTF. The DNA of the CDR3 is TGCGCCAGCAGCCGTGGGACGACAGACTATGGCTACACCTTC.

The chain links TRBV18 to TRBJ1-1, with unresolved D. The germline V and J ends were trimmed by 3 bases and 8 bases, with 7 bases remaining between them. CDR1 KGHSH and CDR2 LQKENI come from the germline V gene. The CDR3 sequence is 11 residues long. The CDR3 spells CASSPEEEAFF. CDR3 in DNA: TGTGCCAGCTCACCTGAGGAGGAAGCTTTCTTT.

The chain joins TRBV6-5 to TRBJ1-2, with D hard to call. V was shortened by 4 bases and J by 8 bases, with 17 bases between the two germline ends. Germline loops: CDR1 MNHEY, CDR2 SVGAGI. The CDR3 extends over 14 amino acids. The chain's CDR3 is CASSSGSPIRGYTF. The CDR3 DNA follows: TGTGCCAGCAGTTCCGGTTCTCCTATACGAGGCTACACCTTC.

V usage is TRBV15 and J usage is TRBJ2-7; possible D gene TRBD1, 6 bases. Between the trimmed V and J ends, which lost 0 bases and 1 base, there was a span of 10 bases. CDR3 length equals 15 residues. Germline CDR1 reads LNHNV; CDR2 reads YYDKDF (reference sequence). The CDR3 protein is CATSRDQGQSYEQYF. As DNA, the CDR3 is TGTGCCACCAGCAGAGATCAAGGACAGTCCTACGAGCAGTACTTC.

This chain connects TRBV7-6 to TRBJ1-5, with D unclear. The V gene lost 3 bases and the J gene lost 6 bases, with 9 bases spanning the gap. This CDR3 is built from 13 residues. The germline V gene has CDR1 SGHVS and CDR2 FNYEAQ. CDR3 nucleotides: TGTGCCAGCAGCTTTGACCAAAGTCAGCCCCAGCATTTT. This translates into CASSFDQSQPQHF.

As concerns this clone: Other DNA variants within this sample encode the same CDR3. This chain connects TRBV11-2 to TRBJ1-1; D uncertain. Germline V gene sequence: CDR1 SGHAT, CDR2 FQNNGV. V was clipped by 5 bases and J by 2 bases, with 6 bases between them. The CDR3 has 12 residues. The CDR3 nucleotides are TGTGCCAGCAGCAGACCTAACACTGAAGCTTTCTTT. It specifies CASSRPNTEAFF. Full variable domain (outside the CDR3, taken from reference TRBV11-2 and TRBJ1-1): EAGVAQSPRYKIIEKRQSVAFWCNPISGHATLYWYQQILGQGPKLLIQFQNNGVVDDSQLPKDRFSAERLKGVDSTLKIQPAKLEDSAVYLCASSRPNTEAFFGQGTRLTVV.

About this clone: Other DNA sequences from this sample encode an identical CDR3 as well. The V call is TRBV29-1, the J call TRBJ2-7, with 10 bases fitting TRBD1. CDR1 and CDR2 from the germline V gene are SQVTM and ANQGSEA. The V and J ends lost 6 bases and 3 bases, in that order; junction bases with no gene match: 2. The CDR3 totals 12 residues. The CDR3 nucleotides are TGCAGCGTCGGACAGGGGGTCTACGAGCAGTACTTC. Translated, it gives CSVGQGVYEQYF.

The rearrangement uses TRBV7-2 and TRBJ2-1, with 11 nucleotides matching TRBD2. Trimming took 2 bases from V and 10 from J; bases not matched to a gene: 10. The CDR3 sequence is 16 residues long. Germline values: CDR1 SGHTA, CDR2 FQGNSA. The CDR3 loop reads CASSLMGLAAPAEQFF. CDR3 DNA: TGTGCCAGCAGCTTAATGGGACTAGCGGCCCCAGCCGAGCAGTTCTTC.